There are many counts of the clone carrying this T cell receptor (beta chain). Its antigen is still unknown. The data originate from a study of T cells after yellow fever vaccination. Findings of the study overall: A large majority of primary-vaccination clones showed up again after the booster (about 97% CD4, approximately 90% CD8). Abundant clonotypes (contaminants from the bulk population) could be present in FACS-sorted repertoires. A small share of clonotypes appeared in both CD4 and CD8 compartments.

This CDR3 is built from 16 residues. Germline V lookup: CDR1 LGHNA, CDR2 YNFKEQ. The V segment lost 1 base and the J segment 0 bases; nucleotides outside the gene matches: 2. Making TCR cDNA involved 5'RACE template switching, which added UMIs and a universal primer site. TCRdb itself ran the 5' RACE reads through MiXCR, one entry per CDR3 protein. The sample includes 300,000 to 350,000 distinct CDR3 sequences, about 4% seen only once; the top ten take roughly a quarter. The sample here was PBMCs, taken 5 days after the yellow fever booster vaccination. This receptor was obtained from a man between 18 and 29 years old who received the YFV17D yellow fever vaccine. The rearrangement links TRBV4-2 to TRBJ2-2; 7 nucleotides agree with TRBD2. The CDR3, as DNA: TGTGCCAGCAGCCAAGCAGGGACTACGAACACCGGGGAGCTGTTTTTT. It yields the protein CASSQAGTTNTGELFF.